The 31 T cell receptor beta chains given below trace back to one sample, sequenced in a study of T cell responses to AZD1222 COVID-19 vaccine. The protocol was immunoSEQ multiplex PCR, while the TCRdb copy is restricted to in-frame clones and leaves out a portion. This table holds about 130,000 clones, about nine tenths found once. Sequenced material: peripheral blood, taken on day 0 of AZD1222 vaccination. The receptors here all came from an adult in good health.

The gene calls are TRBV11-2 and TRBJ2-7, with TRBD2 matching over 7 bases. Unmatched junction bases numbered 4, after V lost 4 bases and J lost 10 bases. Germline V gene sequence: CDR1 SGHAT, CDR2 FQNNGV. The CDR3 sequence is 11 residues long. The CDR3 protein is CASSSGGSQYF. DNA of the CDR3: TGTGCCAGCAGCTCCGGGGGGAGCCAGTACTTC.

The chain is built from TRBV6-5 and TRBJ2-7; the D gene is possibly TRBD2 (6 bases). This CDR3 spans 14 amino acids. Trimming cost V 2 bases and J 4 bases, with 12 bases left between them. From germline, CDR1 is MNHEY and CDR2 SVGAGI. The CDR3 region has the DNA TGTGCCAGCAGTTACCTCGGGAGCGAGTACGAGCAGTACTTC. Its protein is CASSYLGSEYEQYF.

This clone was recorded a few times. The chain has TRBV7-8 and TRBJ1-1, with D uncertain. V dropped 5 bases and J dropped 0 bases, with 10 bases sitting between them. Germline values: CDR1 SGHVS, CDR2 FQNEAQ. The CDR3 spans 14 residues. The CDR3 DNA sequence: TGTGCCAGCAGCCCCTTCAGTATGAACACTGAAGCTTTCTTT. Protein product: CASSPFSMNTEAFF.

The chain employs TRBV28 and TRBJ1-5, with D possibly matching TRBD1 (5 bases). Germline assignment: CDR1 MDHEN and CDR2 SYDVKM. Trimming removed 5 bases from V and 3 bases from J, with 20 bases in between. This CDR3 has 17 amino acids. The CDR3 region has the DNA TGTGCCAGCAGTATCGCGCGCACAGGTGCCTTCAATCAGCCCCAGCATTTT. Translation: CASSIARTGAFNQPQHF.

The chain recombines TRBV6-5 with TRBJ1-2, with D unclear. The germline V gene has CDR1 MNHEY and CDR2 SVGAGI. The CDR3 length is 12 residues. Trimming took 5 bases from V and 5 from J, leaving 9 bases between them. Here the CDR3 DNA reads TGTGCCAGCAGTACTGGAGAGTATGGCTACACCTTC. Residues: CASSTGEYGYTF.

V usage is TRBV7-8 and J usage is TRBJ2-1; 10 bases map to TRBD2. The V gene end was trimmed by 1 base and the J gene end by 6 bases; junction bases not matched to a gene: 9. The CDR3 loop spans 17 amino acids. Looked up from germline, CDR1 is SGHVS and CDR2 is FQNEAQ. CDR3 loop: CASSLGLAGAHGNEQFF. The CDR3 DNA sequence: TGTGCCAGCAGCTTAGGTCTAGCGGGGGCCCACGGCAATGAGCAGTTCTTC.

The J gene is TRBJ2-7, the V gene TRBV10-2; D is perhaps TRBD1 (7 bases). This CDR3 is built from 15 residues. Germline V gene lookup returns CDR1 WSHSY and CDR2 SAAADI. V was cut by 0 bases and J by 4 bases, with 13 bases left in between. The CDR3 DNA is TGCGCCAGCAGTGAGTCGGCGGGACAGAAGTACGAGCAGTACTTC. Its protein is CASSESAGQKYEQYF.

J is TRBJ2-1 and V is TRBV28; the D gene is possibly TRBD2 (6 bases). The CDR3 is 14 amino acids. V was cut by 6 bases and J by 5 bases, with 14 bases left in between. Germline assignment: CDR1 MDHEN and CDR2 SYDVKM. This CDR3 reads CASSLGLNDNEQFF. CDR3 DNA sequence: TGTGCCAGCAGCCTTGGACTAAATGACAATGAGCAGTTCTTC.

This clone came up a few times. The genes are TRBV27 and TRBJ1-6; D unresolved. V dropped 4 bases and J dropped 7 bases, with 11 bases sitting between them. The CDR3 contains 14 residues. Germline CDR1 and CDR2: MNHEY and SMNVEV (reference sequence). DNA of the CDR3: TGTGCCAGCAGTTCTCCATCTCAGAATTCACCCCTCCACTTT. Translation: CASSSPSQNSPLHF.

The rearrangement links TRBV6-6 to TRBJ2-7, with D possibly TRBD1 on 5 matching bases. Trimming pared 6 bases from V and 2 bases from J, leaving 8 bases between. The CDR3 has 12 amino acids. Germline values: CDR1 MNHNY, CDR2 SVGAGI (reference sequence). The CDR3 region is CASSDSAYEQYF. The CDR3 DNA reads TGTGCCAGCAGCGACAGTGCCTACGAGCAGTACTTC.

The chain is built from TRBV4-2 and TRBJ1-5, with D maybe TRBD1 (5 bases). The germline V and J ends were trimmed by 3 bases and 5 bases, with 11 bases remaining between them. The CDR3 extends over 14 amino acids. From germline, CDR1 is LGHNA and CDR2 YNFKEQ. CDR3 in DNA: TGTGCCAGCAGCCAGGCAGGGACCGATCAGCCCCAGCATTTT. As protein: CASSQAGTDQPQHF.

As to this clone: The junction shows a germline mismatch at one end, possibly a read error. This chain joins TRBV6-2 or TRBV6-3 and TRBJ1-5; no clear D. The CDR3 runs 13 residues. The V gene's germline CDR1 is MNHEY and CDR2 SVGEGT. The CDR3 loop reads CASSDSPYQPQHF. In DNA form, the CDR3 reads TGTGCCAGCAGTGACTCCCCCTATCAGCCCCAGCATTTT.

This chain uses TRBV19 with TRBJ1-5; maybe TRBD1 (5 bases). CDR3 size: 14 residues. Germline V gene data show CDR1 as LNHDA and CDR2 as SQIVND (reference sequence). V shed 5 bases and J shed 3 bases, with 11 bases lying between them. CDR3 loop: CASSWSGINQPQHF. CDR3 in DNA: TGTGCCAGTAGTTGGTCAGGGATCAATCAGCCCCAGCATTTT.

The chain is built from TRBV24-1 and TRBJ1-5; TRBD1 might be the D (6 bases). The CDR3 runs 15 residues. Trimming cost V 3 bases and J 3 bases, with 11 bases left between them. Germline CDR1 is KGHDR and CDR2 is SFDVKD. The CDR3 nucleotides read TGTGCCACCAGTGATCCTCAGGGGCCCAATCAGCCCCAGCATTTT. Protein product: CATSDPQGPNQPQHF.

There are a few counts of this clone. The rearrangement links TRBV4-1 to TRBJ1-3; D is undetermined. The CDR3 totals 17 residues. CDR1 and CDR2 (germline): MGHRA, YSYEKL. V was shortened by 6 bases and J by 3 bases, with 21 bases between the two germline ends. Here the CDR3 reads CASSLPLPRGIGNTIYF. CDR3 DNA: TGCGCCAGCAGTCTCCCCCTACCGCGGGGAATTGGAAACACCATATATTTT.

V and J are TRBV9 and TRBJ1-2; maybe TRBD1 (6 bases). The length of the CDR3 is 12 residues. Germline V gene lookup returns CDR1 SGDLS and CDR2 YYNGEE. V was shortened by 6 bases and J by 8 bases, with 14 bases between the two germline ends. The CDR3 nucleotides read TGTGCCAGCACCCGGACAGCCGGAGGCTACACCTTC. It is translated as CASTRTAGGYTF.

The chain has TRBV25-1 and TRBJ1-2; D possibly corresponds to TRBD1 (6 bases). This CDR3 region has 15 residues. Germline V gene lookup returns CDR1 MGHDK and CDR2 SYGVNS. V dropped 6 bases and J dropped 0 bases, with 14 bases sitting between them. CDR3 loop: CASSRPGASNYGYTF. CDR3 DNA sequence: TGTGCCAGCAGCCGCCCAGGGGCCTCTAACTATGGCTACACCTTC.

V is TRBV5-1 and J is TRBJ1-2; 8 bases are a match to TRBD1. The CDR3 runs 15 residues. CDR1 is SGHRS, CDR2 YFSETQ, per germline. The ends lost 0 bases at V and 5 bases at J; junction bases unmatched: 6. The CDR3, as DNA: TGCGCCAGCAGCTTGGGTCCAGGGGGCTTATATGGCTACACCTTC. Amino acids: CASSLGPGGLYGYTF.

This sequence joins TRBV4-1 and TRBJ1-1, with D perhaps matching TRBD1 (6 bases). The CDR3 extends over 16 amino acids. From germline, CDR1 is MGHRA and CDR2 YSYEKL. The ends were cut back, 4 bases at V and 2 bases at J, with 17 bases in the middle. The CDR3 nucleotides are TGCGCCAGCAGCCCAGTGGGGGCGCAGGGAAACACTGAAGCTTTCTTT. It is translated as CASSPVGAQGNTEAFF.

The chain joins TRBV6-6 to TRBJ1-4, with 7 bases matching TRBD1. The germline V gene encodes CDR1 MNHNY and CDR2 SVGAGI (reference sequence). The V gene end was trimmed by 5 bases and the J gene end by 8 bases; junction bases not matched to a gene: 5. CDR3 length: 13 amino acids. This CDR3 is CASSPGQWEKLFF. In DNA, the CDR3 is TGTGCCAGCAGTCCGGGACAGTGGGAAAAACTGTTTTTT.

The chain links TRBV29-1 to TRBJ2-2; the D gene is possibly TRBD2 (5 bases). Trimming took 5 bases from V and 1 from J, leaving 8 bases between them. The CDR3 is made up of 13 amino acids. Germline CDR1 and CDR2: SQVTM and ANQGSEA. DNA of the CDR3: TGCAGCGTTCGGGGTCTGAACACCGGGGAGCTGTTTTTT. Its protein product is CSVRGLNTGELFF.

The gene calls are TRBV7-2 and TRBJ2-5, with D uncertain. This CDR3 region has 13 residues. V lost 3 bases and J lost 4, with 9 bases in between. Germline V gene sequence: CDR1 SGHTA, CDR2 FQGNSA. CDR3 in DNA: TGTGCCAGCAGCTTGAGATCGGGAGAGACCCAGTACTTC. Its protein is CASSLRSGETQYF.

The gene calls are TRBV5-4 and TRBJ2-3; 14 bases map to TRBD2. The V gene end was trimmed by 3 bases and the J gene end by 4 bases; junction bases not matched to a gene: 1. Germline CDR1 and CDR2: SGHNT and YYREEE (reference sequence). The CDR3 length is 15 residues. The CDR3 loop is CASSWGLAGADTQYF. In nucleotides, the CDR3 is TGTGCCAGCAGCTGGGGACTAGCGGGGGCAGATACGCAGTATTTT.

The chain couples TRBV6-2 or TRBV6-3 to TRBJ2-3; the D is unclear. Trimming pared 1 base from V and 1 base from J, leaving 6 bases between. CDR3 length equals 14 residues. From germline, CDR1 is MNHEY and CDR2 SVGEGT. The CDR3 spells CASSYYYRTDTQYF. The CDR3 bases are TGTGCCAGCAGTTACTACTACCGCACAGATACGCAGTATTTT.

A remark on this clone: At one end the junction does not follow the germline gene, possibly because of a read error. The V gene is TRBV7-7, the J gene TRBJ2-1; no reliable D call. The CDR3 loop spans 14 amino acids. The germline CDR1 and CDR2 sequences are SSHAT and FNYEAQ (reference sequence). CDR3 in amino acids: CASSLSSELSEQFF. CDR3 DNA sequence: TGTGCTAGCAGCTTAAGCTCCGAGCTCAGTGAGCAGTTCTTC.

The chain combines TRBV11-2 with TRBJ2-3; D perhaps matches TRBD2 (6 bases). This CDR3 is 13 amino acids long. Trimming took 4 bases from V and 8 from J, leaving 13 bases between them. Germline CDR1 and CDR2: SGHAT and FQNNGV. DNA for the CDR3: TGTGCCAGCAGCTCTCCACCCGGGGGTACGCAGTATTTT. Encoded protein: CASSSPPGGTQYF.

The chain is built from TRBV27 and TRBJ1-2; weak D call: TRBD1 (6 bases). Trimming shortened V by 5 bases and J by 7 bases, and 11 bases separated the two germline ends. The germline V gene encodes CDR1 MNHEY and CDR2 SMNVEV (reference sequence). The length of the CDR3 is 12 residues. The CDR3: CASSQTGFGYTF. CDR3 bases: TGTGCCAGCAGTCAAACAGGGTTTGGCTACACCTTC.

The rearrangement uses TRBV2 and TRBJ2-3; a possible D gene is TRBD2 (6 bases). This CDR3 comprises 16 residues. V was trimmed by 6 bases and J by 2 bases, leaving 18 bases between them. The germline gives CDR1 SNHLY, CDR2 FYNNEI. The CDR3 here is CASSRGRGYFTDTQYF. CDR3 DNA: TGTGCCAGCAGCCGAGGGCGGGGCTATTTCACAGATACGCAGTATTTT.

This CDR3 is CASSLVGQDTGELFF. For the CDR3, the DNA is TGCGCCAGCAGCTTGGTAGGACAAGACACCGGGGAGCTGTTTTTT. The chain is built from TRBV5-1 and TRBJ2-2; tentative D call: TRBD1 (5 bases). The CDR3 runs to 15 residues. Looked up from germline, CDR1 is SGHRS and CDR2 is YFSETQ. Deletions cut 0 bases from V and 3 bases from J, with 9 bases between.

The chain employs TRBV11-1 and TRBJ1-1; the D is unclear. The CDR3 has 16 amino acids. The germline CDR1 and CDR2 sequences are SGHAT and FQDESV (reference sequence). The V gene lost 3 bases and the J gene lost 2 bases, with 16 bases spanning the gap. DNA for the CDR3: TGTGCCAGCAGCTTTACTCCCGGTTCTGATAACACTGAAGCTTTCTTT. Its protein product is CASSFTPGSDNTEAFF.

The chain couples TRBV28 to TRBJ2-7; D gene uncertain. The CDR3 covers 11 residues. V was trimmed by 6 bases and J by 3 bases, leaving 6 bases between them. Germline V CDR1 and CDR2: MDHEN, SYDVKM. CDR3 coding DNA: TGTGCCAGCAGCAAGGGCTACGAGCAGTACTTC. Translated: CASSKGYEQYF.